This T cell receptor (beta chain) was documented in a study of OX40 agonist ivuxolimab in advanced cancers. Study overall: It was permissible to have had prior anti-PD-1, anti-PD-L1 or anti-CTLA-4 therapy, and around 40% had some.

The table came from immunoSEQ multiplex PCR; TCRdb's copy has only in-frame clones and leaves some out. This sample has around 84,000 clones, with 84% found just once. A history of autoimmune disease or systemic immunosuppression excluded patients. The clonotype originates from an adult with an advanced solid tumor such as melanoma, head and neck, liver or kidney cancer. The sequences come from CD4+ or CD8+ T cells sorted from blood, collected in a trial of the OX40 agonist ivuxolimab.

The CDR3 DNA is TGTGCCAGCAGTTCGGGACTAGTCCCAGATACGCAGTATTTT. This encodes CASSSGLVPDTQYF. The chain has TRBV27 and TRBJ2-3; the match to TRBD2 covers 8 bases. Germline V CDR1 and CDR2: MNHEY, SMNVEV (reference sequence). The CDR3 extends over 14 amino acids. V dropped 4 bases and J dropped 4; count of bases not matched to a gene: 4.